Shown below are 4 T cell receptor beta chains from a single sample sequenced in a study of blood T cell repertoires in COVID-19. Clones were read by immunoSEQ multiplex PCR, and TCRdb kept only the in-frame ones, dropping some. The table lists a few hundred thousand clones, around 85% of them singletons. Sequenced material: peripheral blood. The receptors originated from a human donor in a cohort sampled during active COVID-19.

The chain combines TRBV18 with TRBJ1-2, with D possibly matching TRBD1 (5 bases). The V gene's germline CDR1 is KGHSH and CDR2 LQKENI. The length of the CDR3 is 15 residues. Trimming cost V 0 bases and J 8 bases, with 16 bases left between them. CDR3 protein: CASSPPTGALWGYTF. The CDR3 nucleotides read TGTGCCAGCTCACCACCAACTGGGGCCCTCTGGGGCTACACCTTC.

The chain links TRBV6-5 to TRBJ1-1; D not certain. The length of the CDR3 is 13 residues. V was trimmed by 6 bases and J by 9 bases, leaving 17 bases between them. CDR1 and CDR2 (germline): MNHEY, SVGAGI. In DNA form, the CDR3 reads TGTGCCAGCAGCGATCCACGAAGAGGCCAAGCTTTCTTT. Translation: CASSDPRRGQAFF.

The gene calls are TRBV29-1 and TRBJ1-1, with TRBD1 matching over 10 bases. Trimming cost V 6 bases and J 4 bases; bases outside gene matches: 8. The CDR3 is 14 residues long. Looked up from germline, CDR1 is SQVTM and CDR2 is ANQGSEA. CDR3 residues: CSVKRGDRGTEAFF. In DNA form, the CDR3 reads TGCAGCGTGAAGAGGGGGGACAGGGGCACTGAAGCTTTCTTT.

The J gene is TRBJ2-1, the V gene TRBV28; D perhaps matches TRBD2 (5 bases). Germline CDR1 MDHEN, CDR2 SYDVKM. The CDR3 extends over 17 amino acids. Deletions cut 6 bases from V and 8 bases from J, with 26 bases between. The CDR3 coding sequence is TGTGCCAGCAGCCCCCATGCCATACACACCACCGGGGATGAGCAGTTCTTC. It specifies CASSPHAIHTTGDEQFF.